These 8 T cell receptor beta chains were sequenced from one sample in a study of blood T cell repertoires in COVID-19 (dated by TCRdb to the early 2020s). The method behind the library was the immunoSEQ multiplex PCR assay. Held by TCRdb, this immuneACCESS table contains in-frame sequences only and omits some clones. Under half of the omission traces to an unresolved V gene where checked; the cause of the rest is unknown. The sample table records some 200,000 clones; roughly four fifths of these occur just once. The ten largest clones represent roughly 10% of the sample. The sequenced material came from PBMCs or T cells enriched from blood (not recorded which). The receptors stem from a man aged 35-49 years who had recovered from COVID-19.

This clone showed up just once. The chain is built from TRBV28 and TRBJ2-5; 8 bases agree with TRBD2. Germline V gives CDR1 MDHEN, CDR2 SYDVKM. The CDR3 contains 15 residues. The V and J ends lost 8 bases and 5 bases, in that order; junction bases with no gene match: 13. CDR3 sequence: CASCVGGAFSETQYF. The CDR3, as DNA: TGTGCCAGCTGCGTCGGGGGGGCCTTTAGTGAGACCCAGTACTTC.

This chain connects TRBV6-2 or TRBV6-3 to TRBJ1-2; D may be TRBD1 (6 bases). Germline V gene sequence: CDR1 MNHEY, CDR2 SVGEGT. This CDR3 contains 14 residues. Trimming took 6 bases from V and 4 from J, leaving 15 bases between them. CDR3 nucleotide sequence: TGTGCCAGCAGCCTTCTCCAGGGGAGCTATGGCTACACCTTC. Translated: CASSLLQGSYGYTF.

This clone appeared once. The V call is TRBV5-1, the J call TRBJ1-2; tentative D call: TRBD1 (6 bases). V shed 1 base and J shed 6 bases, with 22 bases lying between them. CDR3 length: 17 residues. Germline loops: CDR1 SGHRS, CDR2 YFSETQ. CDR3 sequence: CASSLRPSTTGVDGYTF. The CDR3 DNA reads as TGCGCCAGCAGCTTGCGGCCAAGCACGACAGGAGTCGATGGCTACACCTTC.

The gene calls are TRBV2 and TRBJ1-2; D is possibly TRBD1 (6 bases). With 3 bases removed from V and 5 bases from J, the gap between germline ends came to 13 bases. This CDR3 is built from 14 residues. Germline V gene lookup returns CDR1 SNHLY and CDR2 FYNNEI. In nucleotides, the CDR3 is TGTGCCAGCAGTGACTCAGGGGTCCCGTATGGCTACACCTTC. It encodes CASSDSGVPYGYTF.

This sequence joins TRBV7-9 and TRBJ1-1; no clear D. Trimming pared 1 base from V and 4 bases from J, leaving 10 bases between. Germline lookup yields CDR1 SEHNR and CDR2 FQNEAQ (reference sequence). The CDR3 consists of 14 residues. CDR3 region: CASSLVVAGTEAFF. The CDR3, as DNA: TGTGCCAGCAGCTTAGTTGTTGCCGGCACTGAAGCTTTCTTT.

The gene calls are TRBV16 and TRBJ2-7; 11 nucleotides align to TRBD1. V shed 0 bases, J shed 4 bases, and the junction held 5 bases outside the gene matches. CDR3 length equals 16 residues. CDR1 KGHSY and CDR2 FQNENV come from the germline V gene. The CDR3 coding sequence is TGTGCCAGCAGCCAATCTTTAGGACAGGGGGCATACGAGCAGTACGTC. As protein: CASSQSLGQGAYEQYV.

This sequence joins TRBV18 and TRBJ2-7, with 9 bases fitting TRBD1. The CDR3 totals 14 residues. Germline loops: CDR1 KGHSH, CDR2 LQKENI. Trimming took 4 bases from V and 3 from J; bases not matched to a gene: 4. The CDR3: CASSRSGQGYEQYF. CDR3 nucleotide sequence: TGTGCCAGCTCACGTTCGGGACAGGGCTACGAGCAGTACTTC.

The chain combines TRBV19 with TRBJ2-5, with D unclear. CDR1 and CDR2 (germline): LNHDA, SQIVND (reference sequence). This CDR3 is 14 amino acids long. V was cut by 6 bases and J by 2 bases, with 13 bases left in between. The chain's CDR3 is CASRGLGRQETQYF. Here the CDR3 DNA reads TGTGCCAGTAGGGGTCTAGGAAGGCAAGAGACCCAGTACTTC.